This TCR beta chain came from a study of cytomegalovirus exposure and HLA in healthy donors. Study-wide findings and caveats: There were 150 to 200 TCR beta chains listed as cytomegalovirus-associated.

Points on this clone: Antigen: not known.

Use of 60 Vbeta and 13 Jbeta primers characterized the PCR. Assay: immunoSEQ multiplex PCR; the TCRdb copy retains only in-frame clones and omits some. Among 100,000 or so clones listed, about two thirds were seen once. Trimming cost V 5 bases and J 1 base; bases outside gene matches: 2. From germline, CDR1 is MNHEY and CDR2 SVGAGI. The CDR3 consists of 14 residues. This TCR was sampled from a woman under 40 in good health and CMV-seropositive. Sequenced sample: PBMCs. The rearrangement links TRBV6-5 to TRBJ1-1; 9 bases align to TRBD1. CDR3 nucleotide sequence: TGTGCCAGCAGTGGGGGACAGGGGAACACTGAAGCTTTCTTT. Translation: CASSGGQGNTEAFF.